Presented here are 24 T cell receptor beta chains from one specimen sequenced in a study of cytomegalovirus exposure and HLA in healthy donors. It was with 60 Vbeta and 13 Jbeta primers that the PCR ran. Sequencing was performed with immunoSEQ multiplex PCR; in TCRdb, only in-frame clones are kept and a portion is missing. The sample includes about 150,000 clones, over 75% of them seen just once. Material: PBMCs. The source of these receptors is a male donor in good health and CMV-seronegative.

The chain recombines TRBV6-4 with TRBJ2-1; 10 bases align to TRBD2. Germline V gene sequence: CDR1 MRHNA, CDR2 SNTAGT. V dropped 0 bases and J dropped 4; count of bases not matched to a gene: 0. The CDR3 is made up of 15 amino acids. The CDR3 protein is CASSDSLAGYNEQFF. The CDR3 DNA reads TGTGCCAGCAGTGACTCACTAGCGGGGTACAATGAGCAGTTCTTC.

J is TRBJ2-1 and V is TRBV19, with D perhaps matching TRBD2 (6 bases). The CDR3 extends over 14 amino acids. Per the germline V gene, CDR1 is LNHDA and CDR2 is SQIVND (reference sequence). Trimming took 2 bases from V and 8 from J, leaving 13 bases between them. CDR3 sequence: CASSIPREIDEQFF. In nucleotides, the CDR3 is TGTGCCAGTAGTATACCCCGGGAGATCGATGAGCAGTTCTTC.

This clone came up once. The chain employs TRBV5-3 and TRBJ2-7, with D maybe TRBD1 (6 bases). TRBV5-3 is placed among ORFs of uncertain function. This CDR3 is built from 14 residues. Trimming took 4 bases from V and 2 from J, leaving 13 bases between them. The CDR3 region has the DNA TGTGCCAGAAGCCTTACAGGGACCCCCTACGAGCAGTACTTC. Protein product: CARSLTGTPYEQYF.

The chain employs TRBV6-5 and TRBJ1-2, with 7 bases that match TRBD1. This CDR3 has 15 amino acids. Germline loops: CDR1 MNHEY, CDR2 SVGAGI. Trimming removed 4 bases from V and 5 bases from J; junction bases left unmatched: 10. The CDR3 spells CASSFYRGLWYGYTF. CDR3 in DNA: TGTGCCAGCAGTTTCTACAGGGGTTTATGGTATGGCTACACCTTC.

V usage is TRBV5-1 and J usage is TRBJ1-1, with D perhaps matching TRBD1 (6 bases). V dropped 0 bases and J dropped 7 bases, with 7 bases sitting between them. Germline V gives CDR1 SGHRS, CDR2 YFSETQ. CDR3 length equals 12 residues. CDR3 in amino acids: CASSLDRDEAFF. The CDR3 DNA reads as TGCGCCAGCAGCTTGGACAGGGATGAAGCTTTCTTT.

This clone was detected a few times. The gene calls are TRBV15 and TRBJ2-1; 9 positions match TRBD2. The V and J ends lost 4 bases and 5 bases, in that order; junction bases with no gene match: 6. This CDR3 is built from 15 residues. CDR1 is LNHNV, CDR2 YYDKDF, per germline (reference sequence). CDR3 loop: CATSTRLAGHNEQFF. CDR3 in DNA: TGTGCCACCAGCACAAGGCTAGCGGGGCACAATGAGCAGTTCTTC.

V is TRBV11-1 and J is TRBJ2-7; D gene uncertain. CDR1 and CDR2 (germline): SGHAT, FQDESV (reference sequence). The CDR3 spans 13 residues. V was shortened by 0 bases and J by 4 bases, with 7 bases between the two germline ends. The CDR3 protein is CASSLAFQYEQYF. The CDR3 DNA sequence: TGTGCCAGCAGCTTAGCTTTTCAGTACGAGCAGTACTTC.

V gene TRBV7-6 combines with J gene TRBJ1-1; possible D gene TRBD1, 5 bases. The V and J ends lost 6 bases and 1 base respectively, with 9 bases between them. There are 13 residues in the CDR3. The V gene's germline CDR1 is SGHVS and CDR2 FNYEAQ. The CDR3 region is CASRGTGNTEAFF. The CDR3 nucleotides are TGTGCCAGCAGGGGAACAGGGAACACTGAAGCTTTCTTT.

The chain joins TRBV18 to TRBJ1-1; 8 bases align to TRBD1. Unmatched junction bases numbered 18, after V lost 8 bases and J lost 4 bases. This CDR3 is 17 amino acids long. Germline loops: CDR1 KGHSH, CDR2 LQKENI. The DNA of the CDR3 is TGTGCCAGCCTTCACATAGGACAGGGCGATTCAGGCACTGAAGCTTTCTTT. Translation: CASLHIGQGDSGTEAFF.

J is TRBJ2-5 and V is TRBV18; 8 bases map to TRBD1. Looked up from germline, CDR1 is KGHSH and CDR2 is LQKENI. The CDR3 runs to 13 residues. The J segment lost 3 bases and the V segment lost 10 bases, leaving 7 bases of the junction unmatched. The CDR3 nucleotides are TGTGCCACACGAGGACAGGGTAAAGAGACCCAGTACTTC. Translating gives CATRGQGKETQYF.

The chain uses TRBV10-3 and TRBJ2-2, with 7 bases fitting TRBD1. Germline CDR1 ENHRY, CDR2 SYGVKD. The V segment lost 6 bases and the J segment 3 bases; nucleotides outside the gene matches: 4. CDR3 size: 14 residues. CDR3 in DNA: TGTGCCATCAGGAGACAGGGACACACCGGGGAGCTGTTTTTT. It codes for CAIRRQGHTGELFF.

The rearrangement links TRBV7-8 to TRBJ2-5; D not resolved. Trimming removed 5 bases at V and 1 base at J, with 20 bases between. CDR1 is SGHVS and CDR2 is FQNEAQ in the germline V gene. The CDR3 runs to 17 residues. CDR3 DNA: TGTGCCAGCAGCCCCGGGTTGGGTTTGTTGGGCCAAGAGACCCAGTACTTC. It encodes CASSPGLGLLGQETQYF.

This chain links TRBV6-5 with TRBJ1-2; tentative D call: TRBD1 (6 bases). Germline V gene sequence: CDR1 MNHEY, CDR2 SVGAGI. The CDR3 runs to 15 residues. V was shortened by 5 bases and J by 4 bases, with 17 bases between the two germline ends. As DNA, the CDR3 is TGTGCCAGCAGTCCCCACAGGGATCAAGGCTATGGCTACACCTTC. This gives the protein CASSPHRDQGYGYTF.

The sample holds a few counts of this clone. The J gene is TRBJ1-2, the V gene TRBV5-1; D perhaps matches TRBD1 (5 bases). This CDR3 has 14 residues. The ends were cut back, 0 bases at V and 8 bases at J, with 14 bases in the middle. The germline CDR1 and CDR2 sequences are SGHRS and YFSETQ. Written as DNA, the CDR3 is TGCGCCAGCAGCTTGGAGGGGCAGGGAGGGGGCTACACCTTC. It encodes CASSLEGQGGGYTF.

The J gene is TRBJ2-1, the V gene TRBV6-6; the match to TRBD2 covers 7 bases. CDR1 and CDR2 from the germline V gene are MNHNY and SVGAGI (reference sequence). V shed 7 bases, J shed 1 base, and the junction held 10 bases outside the gene matches. CDR3 length equals 16 residues. The CDR3 sequence: CASTEPEAGSYNEQFF. The CDR3 DNA reads TGTGCCAGCACCGAACCGGAAGCGGGATCCTACAATGAGCAGTTCTTC.

V is TRBV5-6 and J is TRBJ1-2; the match to TRBD1 covers 8 bases. Looked up from germline, CDR1 is SGHDT and CDR2 is YYEEEE. CDR3 size: 16 residues. J gave up 4 bases and V 2 bases, and 10 bases lay outside the gene matches. DNA for the CDR3: TGTGCCAGCAGCTTCGGCAGGGGGCCCTCGTTCTATGGCTACACCTTC. This translates into CASSFGRGPSFYGYTF. The full variable domain, in which reference TRBV5-6 and TRBJ1-2 provide the parts outside the CDR3, is DAGVTQSPTHLIKTRGQQVTLRCSPKSGHDTVSWYQQALGQGPQFIFQYYEEEERQRGNFPDRFSGHQFPNYSSELNVNALLLGDSALYLCASSFGRGPSFYGYTFGSGTRLTVV.

Worth noting for this clone: The sample holds other DNA sequences that translate to the same CDR3. The chain combines TRBV7-9 with TRBJ2-7; no clear D gene. The germline V gene encodes CDR1 SEHNR and CDR2 FQNEAQ (reference sequence). The CDR3 has 14 amino acids. Deletions cut 1 base from V and 1 base from J, with 8 bases between. The CDR3 protein is CASSLDGGSYEQYF. In DNA form, the CDR3 reads TGTGCCAGCAGCTTAGATGGCGGTTCCTACGAGCAGTACTTC.

The V and J genes are TRBV10-3 and TRBJ1-3; 7 nucleotides agree with TRBD1. V was clipped by 3 bases and J by 2 bases; unmatched bases: 10. The length of the CDR3 is 17 residues. CDR1 is ENHRY, CDR2 SYGVKD, per germline. The DNA for the CDR3 is TGTGCCATCAGTGACTCGAAAAGGGGGCGAGCTGGAAACACCATATATTTT. Its protein is CAISDSKRGRAGNTIYF.

A few counts support this clone. This rearrangement joins TRBV5-5 to TRBJ2-7, with TRBD1 matching 8 bases. CDR3 size: 15 residues. With 0 bases clipped from V and 2 bases from J, the junction kept 4 bases outside the gene matches. Germline V gene data show CDR1 as SGHKS and CDR2 as YYEKEE (reference sequence). The CDR3 DNA follows: TGTGCCAGCAGCTTGGGACAGGGGATCACCTACGAGCAGTACTTC. Protein sequence: CASSLGQGITYEQYF.

The rearrangement links TRBV5-1 to TRBJ2-1, with 14 bases that match TRBD2. Germline V lookup: CDR1 SGHRS, CDR2 YFSETQ. Losses at the gene ends were 4 bases for V and 9 bases for J; bases not matched to a gene: 6. The length of the CDR3 is 15 residues. The DNA of the CDR3 is TGCGCCAGCAGCGGCGGGACTAGCGGGAGCGGTGAGCAGTTCTTC. This gives the protein CASSGGTSGSGEQFF.

The J gene is TRBJ1-1, the V gene TRBV18; no reliable D call. Germline V gene lookup returns CDR1 KGHSH and CDR2 LQKENI. The CDR3 has 13 residues. V gave up 4 bases and J gave up 4 bases, with 10 bases separating them. The CDR3 DNA is TGTGCCAGCTCACAGGTAGGGAGCACTGAAGCTTTCTTT. It translates to CASSQVGSTEAFF. The complete variable domain, with remaining parts taken from reference TRBV18 and TRBJ1-1, reads NAGVMQNPRHLVRRRGQEARLRCSPMKGHSHVYWYRQLPEEGLKFMVYLQKENIIDESGMPKERFSAEFPKEGPSILRIQQVVRGDSAAYFCASSQVGSTEAFFGQGTRLTVV.

V usage is TRBV30 and J usage is TRBJ2-7; D remains ambiguous. The V gene lost 0 bases and the J gene lost 3 bases, with 6 bases spanning the gap. The V gene's germline CDR1 is GTSNPN and CDR2 SVGIG (reference sequence). The CDR3 runs to 12 residues. The CDR3 nucleotides read TGTGCCTGGAGTGTATCCAGCTACGAGCAGTACTTC. Protein: CAWSVSSYEQYF.

This chain uses TRBV4-3 with TRBJ2-7, with TRBD1 as a possible D gene (6 bases). CDR1 LGHNA and CDR2 YSLEER come from the germline V gene. Trimming removed 0 bases from V and 2 bases from J, with 14 bases in between. This CDR3 comprises 16 residues. DNA for the CDR3: TGCGCCAGCAGCCAAGATTGGCCAGGGGCAACCTACGAGCAGTACTTC. It codes for CASSQDWPGATYEQYF.

The CDR3 region has the DNA TGTGCCAGCAGCCCTGGGGCGGACCCACGTGCAGAAAAACTGTTTTTT. Translating gives CASSPGADPRAEKLFF. The rearrangement links TRBV11-1 to TRBJ1-4, with D possibly matching TRBD1 (5 bases). This CDR3 is built from 16 residues. Germline CDR1 reads SGHAT; CDR2 reads FQDESV (reference sequence). The germline V and J ends were trimmed by 5 bases and 8 bases, with 21 bases remaining between them. The full variable domain, its missing parts supplied by reference TRBV11-1 and TRBJ1-4, is EAEVAQSPRYKITEKSQAVAFWCDPISGHATLYWYRQILGQGPELLVQFQDESVVDDSQLPKDRFSAERLKGVDSTLKIQPAELGDSAMYLCASSPGADPRAEKLFFGSGTQLSVL.